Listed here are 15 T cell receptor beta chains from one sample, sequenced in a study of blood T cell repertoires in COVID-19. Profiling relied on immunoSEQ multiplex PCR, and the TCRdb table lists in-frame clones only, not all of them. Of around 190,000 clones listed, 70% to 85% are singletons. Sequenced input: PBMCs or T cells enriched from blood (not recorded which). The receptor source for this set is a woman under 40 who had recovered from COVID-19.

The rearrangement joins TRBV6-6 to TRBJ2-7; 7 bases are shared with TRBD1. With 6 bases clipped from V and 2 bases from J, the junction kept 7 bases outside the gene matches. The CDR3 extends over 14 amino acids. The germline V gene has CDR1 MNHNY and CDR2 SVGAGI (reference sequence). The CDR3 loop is CASRRTQGAYEQYV. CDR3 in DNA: TGTGCCAGCAGACGGACTCAGGGGGCCTACGAGCAGTACGTC.

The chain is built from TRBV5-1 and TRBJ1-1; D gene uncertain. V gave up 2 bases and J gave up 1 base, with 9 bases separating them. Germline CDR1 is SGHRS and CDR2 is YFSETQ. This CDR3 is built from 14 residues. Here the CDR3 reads CASSFSGGNTEAFF. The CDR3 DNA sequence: TGCGCCAGCAGCTTTTCCGGAGGGAACACTGAAGCTTTCTTT.

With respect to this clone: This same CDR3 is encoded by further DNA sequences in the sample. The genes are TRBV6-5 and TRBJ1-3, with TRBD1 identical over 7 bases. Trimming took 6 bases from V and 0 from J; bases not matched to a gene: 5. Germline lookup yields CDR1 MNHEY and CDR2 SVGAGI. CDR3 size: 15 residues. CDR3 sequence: CASSRDRSSGNTIYF. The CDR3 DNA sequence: TGTGCCAGCAGCCGGGACAGAAGCTCTGGAAACACCATATATTTT.

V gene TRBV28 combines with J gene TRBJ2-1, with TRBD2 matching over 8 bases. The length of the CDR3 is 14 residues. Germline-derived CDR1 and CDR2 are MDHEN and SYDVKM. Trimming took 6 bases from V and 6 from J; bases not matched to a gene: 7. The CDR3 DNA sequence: TGTGCCAGCAGCCTAGTCCTAGCGGGCAATGAGCAGTTCTTC. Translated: CASSLVLAGNEQFF.

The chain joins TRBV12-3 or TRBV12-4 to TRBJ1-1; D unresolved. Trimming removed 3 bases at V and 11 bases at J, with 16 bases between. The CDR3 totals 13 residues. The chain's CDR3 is CASSFRFGGEAFF. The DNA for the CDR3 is TGTGCCAGCAGTTTCCGGTTCGGTGGGGAGGCTTTCTTT.

The CDR3 region is CASSAIPGVYNEQFF. The CDR3 DNA is TGTGCCAGTAGTGCGATCCCAGGGGTTTACAATGAGCAGTTCTTC. The chain has TRBV19 and TRBJ2-1, with D possibly TRBD1 on 6 matching bases. The V end was cut by 5 bases, the J end by 4 bases, with 15 bases between. Germline-derived CDR1 and CDR2 are LNHDA and SQIVND (reference sequence). The CDR3 has 15 residues.

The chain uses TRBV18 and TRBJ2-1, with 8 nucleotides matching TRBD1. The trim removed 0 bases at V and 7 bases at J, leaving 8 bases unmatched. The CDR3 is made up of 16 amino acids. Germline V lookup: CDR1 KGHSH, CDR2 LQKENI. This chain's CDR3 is CASSPPGTGGSNEQFF. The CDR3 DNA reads TGTGCCAGCTCACCACCCGGGACAGGAGGATCGAATGAGCAGTTCTTC.

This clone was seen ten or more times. The DNA of the CDR3 is TGCGCCAGCAGTGAGTCGGCTAGTGTCATTCAGTACTTC. Translation gives CASSESASVIQYF. The rearrangement links TRBV10-1 to TRBJ2-4; D not resolved. Germline V CDR1 and CDR2: WNHNN, SYGVQD (reference sequence). The CDR3 loop spans 13 amino acids. The V end lost 0 bases, the J end lost 9 bases, and 9 bases lay between the germline ends.

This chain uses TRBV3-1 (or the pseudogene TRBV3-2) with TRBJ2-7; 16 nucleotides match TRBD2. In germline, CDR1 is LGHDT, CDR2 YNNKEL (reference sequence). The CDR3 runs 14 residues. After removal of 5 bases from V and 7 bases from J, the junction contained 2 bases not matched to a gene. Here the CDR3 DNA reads TGTGCCAGCAGCAAGGGACTAGCGGGAGGGGAGCAGTACTTC. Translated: CASSKGLAGGEQYF.

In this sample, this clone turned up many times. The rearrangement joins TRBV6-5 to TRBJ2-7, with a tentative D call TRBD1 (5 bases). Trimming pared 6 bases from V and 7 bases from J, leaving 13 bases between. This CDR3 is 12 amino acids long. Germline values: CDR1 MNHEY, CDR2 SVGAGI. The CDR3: CASSWSNREQYV. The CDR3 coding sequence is TGTGCCAGCAGCTGGAGCAACAGGGAGCAGTACGTC.

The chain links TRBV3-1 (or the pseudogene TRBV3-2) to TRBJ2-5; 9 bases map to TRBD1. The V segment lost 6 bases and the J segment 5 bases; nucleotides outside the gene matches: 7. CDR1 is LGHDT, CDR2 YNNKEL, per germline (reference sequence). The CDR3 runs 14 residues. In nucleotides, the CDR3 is TGTGCCAGCAGTTACAGGGGGCCAGGGGAGACCCAGTACTTC. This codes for CASSYRGPGETQYF.

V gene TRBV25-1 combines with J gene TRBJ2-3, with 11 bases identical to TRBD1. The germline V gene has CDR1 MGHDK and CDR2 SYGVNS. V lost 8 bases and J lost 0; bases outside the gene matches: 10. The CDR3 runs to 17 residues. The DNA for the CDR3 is TGTGCCAGCCACGGACAGGGGGCGCTACTTAGCACAGATACGCAGTATTTT. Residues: CASHGQGALLSTDTQYF. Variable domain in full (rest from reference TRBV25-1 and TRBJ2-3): EADIYQTPRYLVIGTGKKITLECSQTMGHDKMYWYQQDPGMELHLIHYSYGVNSTEKGDLSSESTVSRIRTEHFPLTLESARPSHTSQYLCASHGQGALLSTDTQYFGPGTRLTVL.

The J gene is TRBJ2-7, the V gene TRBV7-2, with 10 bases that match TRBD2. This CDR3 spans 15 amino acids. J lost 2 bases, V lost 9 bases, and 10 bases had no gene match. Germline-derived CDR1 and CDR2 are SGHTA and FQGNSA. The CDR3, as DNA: TGTGCCAGTGGGGCTAGCGGGAGCGTGACCTACGAGCAGTACTTC. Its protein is CASGASGSVTYEQYF.

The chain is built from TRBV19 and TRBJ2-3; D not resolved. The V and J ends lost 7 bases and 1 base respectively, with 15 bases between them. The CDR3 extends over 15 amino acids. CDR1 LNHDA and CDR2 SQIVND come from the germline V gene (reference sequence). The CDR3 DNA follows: TGTGCCAGTACTCCCGGAGAGAGACGCACAGATACGCAGTATTTT. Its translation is CASTPGERRTDTQYF.

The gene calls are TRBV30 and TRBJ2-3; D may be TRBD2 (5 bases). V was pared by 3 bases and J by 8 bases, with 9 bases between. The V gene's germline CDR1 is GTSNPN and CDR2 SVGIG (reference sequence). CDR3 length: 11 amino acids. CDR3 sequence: CAWSPGVTQYF. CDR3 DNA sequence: TGTGCCTGGAGCCCCGGGGTTACGCAGTATTTT.